A selection of T cell receptor beta chains follows, all from one sample in a study of T-cell reconstitution after alpha-beta-depleted transplantation in children. Each CDR3 protein is one row after TCRdb ran MiXCR on the PCR reads. The table lists about 200,000 distinct CDR3 sequences, 14% to 15% of them singletons. Sequencing used PBMCs from the stem cell graft donor, obtained from the stem cell graft. Receptors originate from a human donor who donated a stem cell graft to a child with acute lymphoblastic leukemia. Both conserved end residues are part of each CDR3. The D gene is left open where the match is weak. Clone size is shown for a subset of rows, as once, few, many or a class of expanded clone.

cdr3_length,clone_size,j_call,v_call,d_call,cdr3_nt,cdr3_aa
15,many,TRBJ2-1,TRBV12-3/TRBV12-4,TRBD1,TGTGCCAGCAGAAGACAGGGGTCAGCATACAATGAGCAGTTCTTC,CASRRQGSAYNEQFF
15,many,TRBJ2-1,TRBV10-3,TRBD1,TGTGCCATCAGTGAATTAACAGGGGTAGCTAATGAGCAGTTCTTC,CAISELTGVANEQFF
18,many,TRBJ2-1,TRBV5-1,TRBD2,TGCGCCAGCAGCTTTATAACTAGCGGGAGCACGGCGTACAATGAGCAGTTCTTC,CASSFITSGSTAYNEQFF
15,-,TRBJ2-2,TRBV5-4,TRBD2,TGTGCCAGCAGCTTGTTAGCGGGTGATACCGGGGAGCTGTTTTTT,CASSLLAGDTGELFF
16,-,TRBJ2-1,TRBV4-1,-,TGCGCCAGCAGCCCTGTCCCTACGGCCGGGGACAATGAGCAGTTCTTC,CASSPVPTAGDNEQFF
12,many,TRBJ2-5,TRBV29-1,-,TGCAGCGTTGGCAGGGCGGTAGAGACCCAGTACTTC,CSVGRAVETQYF
13,many,TRBJ1-1,TRBV5-1,-,TGCGCCAGCAGCTGGGGCCAGACCACTGAAGCTTTCTTT,CASSWGQTTEAFF
14,many,TRBJ2-3,TRBV30,TRBD1,TGTGCCTGGAGTGCAGGGGGAGAGGCAGATACGCAGTATTTT,CAWSAGGEADTQYF
14,many,TRBJ2-5,TRBV10-3,-,TGTGCCATCAGTGAAGGACGGTACCAAGAGACCCAGTACTTC,CAISEGRYQETQYF
14,few,TRBJ1-2,TRBV7-9,-,TGTGCCAGCAGCTCCGGGACCTCTAACTATGGCTACACCTTC,CASSSGTSNYGYTF
14,many,TRBJ2-5,TRBV5-1,-,TGCGCCAGCAGCCAGCATCGGGCAGGGGAGACCCAGTACTTC,CASSQHRAGETQYF
15,many,TRBJ1-1,TRBV6-5,-,TGTGCCAGCAGTTACTCGAACCAGGGGAACACTGAAGCTTTCTTT,CASSYSNQGNTEAFF
12,many,TRBJ1-4,TRBV12-3/TRBV12-4,TRBD1,TGTGCCAGCAGTACAGGGGTCGAAAAACTGTTTTTT,CASSTGVEKLFF
15,once,TRBJ2-1,TRBV7-9,TRBD1,TGTGCCAGCAGCTCGCCCGGGACAGGGGGTAATGAGCAGTTCTTC,CASSSPGTGGNEQFF
14,many,TRBJ2-5,TRBV7-2,-,TGTGCCAGCAGCTTCGGCAGCGGCCAAGAGACCCAGTACTTC,CASSFGSGQETQYF
16,many,TRBJ2-3,TRBV12-3/TRBV12-4,-,TGTGCCGTAATTCGCGTGGGGGCAGCGAGCACAGATACGCAGTATTTT,CAVIRVGAASTDTQYF
23,few,TRBJ2-4,TRBV4-2,TRBD1,TGTGCCAGCAGCCTCGACAGGGGGCGAGGAATGATGGAATTATTCGGAGCCAAAAACATTCAGTACTTC,CASSLDRGRGMMELFGAKNIQYF
14,many,TRBJ1-4,TRBV28,TRBD1,TGTGCCAGCAGGACCGGGACAGGGAATGAAAAACTGTTTTTT,CASRTGTGNEKLFF
14,-,TRBJ2-3,TRBV19,-,TGTGCCACCCACCCCGGCCGATACACAGATACGCAGTATTTT,CATHPGRYTDTQYF
13,many,TRBJ2-4,TRBV28,-,TGTGCCAGCAGTCCCCACCTCGGGGGAACGGAGTACTTC,CASSPHLGGTEYF
14,many,TRBJ2-1,TRBV5-1,TRBD2,TGCGCCAGAGCCCTAGCGGGGTTCCCCAATGAGCAGTTCTTC,CARALAGFPNEQFF
15,many,TRBJ2-5,TRBV28,-,TGTGCCAGCAGCCCCGCGGGGGATGGGGGCGTTGTCCAGTACTTC,CASSPAGDGGVVQYF
17,many,TRBJ2-5,TRBV28,TRBD1,TGTGCCAGCAGTTCCCCAACCGGGACAGGCGTACAAGAGACCCAGTACTTC,CASSSPTGTGVQETQYF
13,many,TRBJ1-1,TRBV5-1,-,TGCGCCAGCAGACGAGATGGGAACACTGAAGCTTTCTTT,CASRRDGNTEAFF